The 12 T cell receptor beta chains reported below all come from one sample, sequenced in a study of OX40 agonist ivuxolimab in advanced cancers. Sequenced by immunoSEQ multiplex PCR; TCRdb stores in-frame clones only, minus some. Here the sample spans about 100,000 clones, 80% to 95% being singletons. The sequencing here drew on CD4+ or CD8+ T cells sorted from blood, taken in a trial of the OX40 agonist ivuxolimab. The receptors stem from an adult with an advanced solid tumor such as melanoma, head and neck, liver or kidney cancer.

The chain recombines TRBV4-3 with TRBJ1-5; D unclear. The CDR3 length is 15 residues. Germline lookup yields CDR1 LGHNA and CDR2 YSLEER. V lost 1 base and J lost 5, with 12 bases in between. The DNA for the CDR3 is TGCGCCAGCAGCCAAGTGAGGCGAGCGGATCAGCCCCAGCATTTT. Protein: CASSQVRRADQPQHF.

V is TRBV27 and J is TRBJ1-2; no firm D call. The CDR3 has 16 residues. The germline V and J ends were trimmed by 0 bases and 0 bases, with 11 bases remaining between them. CDR1 and CDR2 from the germline V gene are MNHEY and SMNVEV (reference sequence). CDR3 in amino acids: CASSLSTQTSNYGYTF. CDR3 coding DNA: TGTGCCAGCAGTTTATCTACACAGACTTCTAACTATGGCTACACCTTC.

A single count supports this clone. The chain links TRBV4-3 to TRBJ2-1, with D perhaps TRBD1 (6 bases). The V end was cut by 0 bases, the J end by 0 bases, with 15 bases between. The germline V gene has CDR1 LGHNA and CDR2 YSLEER. This CDR3 has 18 amino acids. The CDR3 spells CASSQEGPRGSSYNEQFF. CDR3 in DNA: TGCGCCAGCAGCCAAGAGGGGCCTAGGGGGAGCTCCTACAATGAGCAGTTCTTC.

This clone was observed once. This chain connects TRBV27 to TRBJ2-7, with 11 bases fitting TRBD2. V lost 5 bases, J lost 0 bases, and 9 bases stayed unmatched. There are 17 residues in the CDR3. Germline assignment: CDR1 MNHEY and CDR2 SMNVEV (reference sequence). This CDR3 reads CASSPQIAGGSSYEQYF. The CDR3 coding sequence is TGTGCCAGCAGTCCTCAGATAGCGGGAGGGTCCTCCTACGAGCAGTACTTC.

The genes are TRBV6-1 and TRBJ2-4; 8 bases agree with TRBD1. CDR3 length equals 16 residues. The germline CDR1 and CDR2 sequences are MNHNS and SASEGT. J gave up 0 bases and V 4 bases, and 5 bases lay outside the gene matches. This CDR3 is CASSGQGARAKNIQYF. The DNA of the CDR3 is TGTGCCAGCAGTGGCCAGGGGGCGAGAGCCAAAAACATTCAGTACTTC.

The V call is TRBV19, the J call TRBJ1-5; D possibly corresponds to TRBD1 (6 bases). Germline CDR1 reads LNHDA; CDR2 reads SQIVND (reference sequence). The CDR3 length is 17 residues. V lost 5 bases, J lost 5 bases, and 22 bases lay in between. The CDR3 DNA reads TGTGCCAGTAGTCCACGAGGGGGGCAGCTACGGGATCAGCCCCAGCATTTT. Amino acids: CASSPRGGQLRDQPQHF.

This clone appeared a single time. The chain couples TRBV4-1 to TRBJ2-1; 10 bases fit TRBD2. The CDR3 is 14 amino acids. The V gene end was trimmed by 2 bases and the J gene end by 13 bases; junction bases not matched to a gene: 8. Per germline, CDR1 MGHRA and CDR2 YSYEKL. As DNA, the CDR3 is TGCGCCAGCAGCCAACAGGGACTAGCGCAACTACAGTTCTTC. Translation: CASSQQGLAQLQFF.

J is TRBJ1-5 and V is TRBV7-3, with D tentatively TRBD1 (5 bases). This CDR3 region has 15 residues. Trimming cost V 4 bases and J 1 base, with 11 bases left between them. From germline, CDR1 is SGHTA and CDR2 FQGTGA. CDR3 sequence reads: CASSSGPQSNQPQHF. In DNA, the CDR3 is TGTGCCAGCAGCTCGGGACCGCAAAGCAATCAGCCCCAGCATTTT.

The chain joins TRBV25-1 to TRBJ2-3; 13 bases line up with TRBD2. The CDR3 length is 16 residues. Germline V lookup: CDR1 MGHDK, CDR2 SYGVNS. Trimming cost V 2 bases and J 4 bases; bases outside gene matches: 3. This CDR3 is CASSEGLAGAADTQYF. The CDR3 nucleotides read TGTGCCAGCAGTGAAGGACTAGCGGGAGCCGCAGATACGCAGTATTTT. Combining the CDR3 with reference TRBV25-1 and TRBJ2-3 gives the whole variable domain EADIYQTPRYLVIGTGKKITLECSQTMGHDKMYWYQQDPGMELHLIHYSYGVNSTEKGDLSSESTVSRIRTEHFPLTLESARPSHTSQYLCASSEGLAGAADTQYFGPGTRLTVL.

V and J are TRBV10-3 and TRBJ2-2; D ambiguous. The CDR3 has 13 residues. CDR1 is ENHRY and CDR2 is SYGVKD in the germline V gene. With 0 bases removed from V and 7 bases from J, the gap between germline ends came to 6 bases. The CDR3 bases are TGTGCCATCAGTGAGTCCCGCGACGGGGAGCTGTTTTTT. Translating it yields CAISESRDGELFF.

The chain carries TRBV19 and TRBJ1-2, with 7 bases lining up with TRBD1. The CDR3 loop spans 16 amino acids. Trimming at V came to 1 base and at J to 2 bases, leaving 7 bases not matched to a gene. Germline CDR1 and CDR2: LNHDA and SQIVND (reference sequence). Here the CDR3 DNA reads TGTGCCAGTAGTATAGGGACAGGACCTTCGAACTATGGCTACACCTTC. Translating it yields CASSIGTGPSNYGYTF.

V is TRBV5-1 and J is TRBJ1-2; D is possibly TRBD1 (6 bases). The V end lost 0 bases, the J end lost 2 bases, and 20 bases lay between the germline ends. There are 18 residues in the CDR3. Germline assignment: CDR1 SGHRS and CDR2 YFSETQ. CDR3 sequence reads: CASSLVGQRRTFNYGYTF. The CDR3 DNA reads TGCGCCAGCAGCTTGGTAGGACAGCGCAGAACTTTCAACTATGGCTACACCTTC.